The 22 T cell receptor beta chains below come from one sample, sequenced in a study of blood T cell repertoires in COVID-19. Clones were read by immunoSEQ multiplex PCR, and TCRdb kept only the in-frame ones, dropping some. The data hold approximately 200,000 clones, with approximately 81% observed a single time. The sample taken for sequencing was PBMCs or T cells enriched from blood (not recorded which). Every receptor here comes from a man aged 35 to 55 who had recovered from COVID-19.

The CDR3 spells CASRQSNEQFF. CDR3 sequence (DNA): TGTGCCAGTAGACAATCGAATGAGCAGTTCTTC. This chain joins TRBV19 and TRBJ2-1; D is uncertain. Deletions cut 6 bases from V and 7 bases from J, with 7 bases between. Germline CDR1 is LNHDA and CDR2 is SQIVND (reference sequence). The CDR3 contains 11 residues.

The chain carries TRBV7-2 and TRBJ2-1; tentatively, D is TRBD2 (6 bases). Trimming took 1 base from V and 0 from J, leaving 7 bases between them. CDR1 is SGHTA, CDR2 FQGNSA, per germline. The CDR3 contains 15 residues. CDR3 DNA sequence: TGTGCCAGCAGCTTAGGGACTAACTCCTACAATGAGCAGTTCTTC. The encoded protein is CASSLGTNSYNEQFF.

The chain joins TRBV6-5 to TRBJ2-3; weak D call: TRBD1 (5 bases). Trimming removed 6 bases at V and 1 base at J, with 11 bases between. Germline V gene data show CDR1 as MNHEY and CDR2 as SVGAGI. The CDR3 spans 14 residues. Here the CDR3 reads CASRRTLGTDTQYF. The CDR3 DNA follows: TGTGCCAGCAGGCGGACACTGGGCACAGATACGCAGTATTTT.

V usage is TRBV5-1 and J usage is TRBJ1-1; 8 bases are shared with TRBD1. The CDR3 covers 14 residues. V gave up 3 bases and J gave up 5 bases; unmatched junction bases: 6. CDR1 is SGHRS and CDR2 is YFSETQ in the germline V gene. The CDR3 region is CASSSVQGATEAFF. The CDR3 nucleotides are TGCGCCAGCAGCTCAGTTCAGGGGGCAACTGAAGCTTTCTTT.

This clone was found once. The CDR3 loop reads CASGGAWNEQFF. CDR3 bases: TGTGCTAGTGGGGGGGCTTGGAATGAGCAGTTCTTC. V usage is TRBV12-5 and J usage is TRBJ2-1; a possible D gene is TRBD1 (6 bases). The CDR3 length is 12 residues. V was shortened by 6 bases and J by 7 bases, with 10 bases between the two germline ends. Germline CDR1 and CDR2: LGHNT and FRNRAP. Combining the CDR3 with reference TRBV12-5 and TRBJ2-1 gives the whole variable domain DARVTQTPRHKVTEMGQEVTMRCQPILGHNTVFWYRQTMMQGLELLAYFRNRAPLDDSGMPKDRFSAEMPDATLATLKIQPSEPRDSAVYFCASGGAWNEQFFGPGTRLTVL.

In regard to this clone: Other DNA sequences of this sample code for an identical CDR3. This chain connects TRBV7-9 to TRBJ2-5; perhaps TRBD1 as D (6 bases). V lost 1 base and J lost 1, with 7 bases in between. The CDR3 is 14 residues long. Germline V gene lookup returns CDR1 SEHNR and CDR2 FQNEAQ (reference sequence). The CDR3 loop reads CASSLGGGQETQYF. CDR3 bases: TGTGCCAGCAGCTTAGGAGGGGGCCAAGAGACCCAGTACTTC.

The chain employs TRBV10-3 and TRBJ2-1, with 14 nucleotides matching TRBD2. There are 15 residues in the CDR3. Germline values: CDR1 ENHRY, CDR2 SYGVKD. V dropped 2 bases and J dropped 10; count of bases not matched to a gene: 4. CDR3 coding DNA: TGTGCCATCAGTGAGCTGGGACTAGCGGGAGTAGAGCAGTTCTTC. Translating gives CAISELGLAGVEQFF.

The gene calls are TRBV28 and TRBJ1-2; D might be TRBD1 (6 bases). V was cut by 6 bases and J by 4 bases, with 15 bases left in between. The CDR3 consists of 14 residues. Germline CDR1 MDHEN, CDR2 SYDVKM. The chain's CDR3 is CASSPGQTSYGYTF. CDR3 nucleotides: TGTGCCAGCAGCCCCGGACAGACGAGCTATGGCTACACCTTC.

The CDR3 nucleotides are TGTGCCAGCAGCTTAGCTCTAGCGGGAGTGAACGAGCAGTACTTC. Its protein is CASSLALAGVNEQYF. V gene TRBV7-2 combines with J gene TRBJ2-7; TRBD2 aligns across 10 bases. CDR1 is SGHTA and CDR2 is FQGNSA in the germline V gene. This CDR3 is 15 amino acids long. The junction had 4 bases not matched to a gene; V was cut back by 0 bases and J by 5 bases.

This chain connects TRBV24-1 to TRBJ2-3; 10 positions agree with TRBD1. CDR3 length: 16 residues. Trimming took 3 bases from V and 6 from J; bases not matched to a gene: 8. The germline V gene encodes CDR1 KGHDR and CDR2 SFDVKD. CDR3 protein: CATSDPDRGLRDTQYF. CDR3 sequence (DNA): TGTGCCACCAGTGATCCCGACAGGGGGCTAAGGGATACGCAGTATTTT.

This clone has only one observation. The chain employs TRBV2 and TRBJ1-5; perhaps TRBD1 as D (6 bases). The CDR3 consists of 14 residues. Germline V gives CDR1 SNHLY, CDR2 FYNNEI. V was clipped by 5 bases and J by 7 bases, with 15 bases between them. CDR3 region: CASSPEQGVQPQHF. The CDR3 DNA sequence: TGTGCCAGCAGTCCGGAACAGGGAGTCCAGCCCCAGCATTTT.

This clone is a singleton in its sample. The chain joins TRBV12-2 to TRBJ1-1; the table's D call, TRBD1, was not checked against the DNA. TRBV12-2 is a pseudogene segment. The CDR3 totals 19 residues. CDR3 residues: CASRDSTWDRGMKNTEAFF. As DNA, the CDR3 is TGTGCAAGTCGCGATAGTACATGGGACAGGGGTATGAAGAACACTGAAGCTTTCTTT.

The chain combines TRBV2 with TRBJ1-5; 7 nucleotides line up with TRBD1. This CDR3 has 18 residues. Trimming cost V 6 bases and J 6 bases; bases outside gene matches: 20. Germline CDR1 and CDR2: SNHLY and FYNNEI. DNA of the CDR3: TGTGCCAGCAGCCAATGGGCGACCGTACAGGGGAAAGTTCAGCCCCAGCATTTT. As protein: CASSQWATVQGKVQPQHF.

This chain links TRBV13 with TRBJ1-2; 8 nucleotides line up with TRBD1. CDR3 size: 15 residues. V trimming: 5 bases; J trimming: 8 bases; junction bases outside the gene matches: 13. Germline CDR1 PRHDT, CDR2 FYEKMQ (reference sequence). CDR3 sequence (DNA): TGTGCCAGCAGCCCCCGGACAGGGAATTCGCGAGGCTACACCTTC. Translated, it gives CASSPRTGNSRGYTF.

The DNA for the CDR3 is TGTGCCAGCACTACATCGGGGCAGGGGTACAATGAGCAGTTCTTC. This gives the protein CASTTSGQGYNEQFF. The rearrangement joins TRBV6-5 to TRBJ2-1; D perhaps matches TRBD1 (6 bases). The CDR3 has 15 residues. V lost 7 bases, J lost 4 bases, and 17 bases lay in between. Germline CDR1 reads MNHEY; CDR2 reads SVGAGI.

The chain is built from TRBV21-1 and TRBJ1-3. TRBV21-1 is classified as a pseudogene. The CDR3 spans 17 residues. For the CDR3, the DNA is TGTGCCAGCAGCAAAGGGGGGGGTGCCCTCTCTGGAAACACCATATATTTT. Translation gives CASSKGGGALSGNTIYF.

J is TRBJ2-2 and V is TRBV13, with D maybe TRBD2 (6 bases). V lost 3 bases and J lost 5, with 19 bases in between. Germline-derived CDR1 and CDR2 are PRHDT and FYEKMQ (reference sequence). The CDR3 sequence is 17 residues long. Here the CDR3 DNA reads TGTGCCAGCAGCTTTGTTAATCGGGAGAGGGTAACCGGGGAGCTGTTTTTT. It encodes CASSFVNRERVTGELFF.

This clone was observed a single time. This rearrangement joins TRBV2 to TRBJ1-1; a weak D match, TRBD1 (5 bases). Germline CDR1 is SNHLY and CDR2 is FYNNEI. V lost 0 bases and J lost 1, with 6 bases in between. This CDR3 comprises 14 residues. Here the CDR3 DNA reads TGTGCCAGCAGTGAAGCAAGGGGGAACACTGAAGCTTTCTTT. Its translation: CASSEARGNTEAFF.

The table lists this clone with many counts. The chain joins TRBV9 to TRBJ1-6; D possibly corresponds to TRBD1 (6 bases). Germline V CDR1 and CDR2: SGDLS, YYNGEE. V was cut by 4 bases and J by 4 bases, with 9 bases left in between. CDR3 length: 14 amino acids. CDR3 sequence: CASSPGQYNSPLHF. CDR3 DNA sequence: TGTGCCAGCAGCCCCGGACAGTATAATTCACCCCTCCACTTT.

The chain couples TRBV5-8 to TRBJ2-7; D unresolved. Per the germline V gene, CDR1 is SGHTS and CDR2 is YDEGEE. V gave up 2 bases and J gave up 1 base, with 7 bases separating them. The CDR3 loop spans 13 amino acids. In DNA, the CDR3 is TGTGCCAGCAGCTTAACAGTGTCCTACGAGCAGTACTTC. This codes for CASSLTVSYEQYF.

The chain combines TRBV23-1 with TRBJ1-1; D remains unclear. TRBV23-1 is reported as an ORF; its role is uncertain. CDR3 length equals 15 residues. The V gene lost 3 bases and the J gene lost 6 bases, with 17 bases spanning the gap. CDR3 sequence: CASSHAPWLGAEAFF. CDR3 nucleotides: TGCGCCAGCAGTCACGCGCCTTGGTTGGGCGCTGAAGCTTTCTTT.

This clone was detected a few times. The chain joins TRBV15 to TRBJ2-1; TRBD1 matches 10 bases. V dropped 4 bases and J dropped 4; count of bases not matched to a gene: 4. Per germline, CDR1 LNHNV and CDR2 YYDKDF (reference sequence). The CDR3 extends over 15 amino acids. In DNA form, the CDR3 reads TGTGCCACCAGCACCCGGACAGGGGGGTACAATGAGCAGTTCTTC. It specifies CATSTRTGGYNEQFF.